The subject of this entry is one T cell receptor beta chain. Alongside a J-beta primer mix, a sample-barcoded 5' primer served in a second PCR lasting about 7 to 11 cycles. TCRdb reanalysed the 5' RACE reads using MiXCR and keeps one entry per CDR3 protein. This sample has about 640,000 distinct CDR3 sequences; roughly three fifths occur once, and the top ten carry 30% to 40%. The data are from a study of blood T cells in healthy people across ages. With 5 bases removed from V and 0 bases from J, the gap between germline ends came to 10 bases. The CDR3 is 14 amino acids. Germline CDR1 reads LNHDA; CDR2 reads SQIVND (reference sequence). Those donating, healthy Caucasian individuals from Russia, were aged about 6 to 90.

Sequencing used blood. The chain combines TRBV19 with TRBJ1-2; no reliable D call. The source is a man aged 55 to 70 in good health. CDR3 sequence: CASSGIHSNYGYTF. The CDR3 DNA is TGTGCCAGTAGTGGTATCCATTCTAACTATGGCTACACCTTC.